This TCR beta chain was retrieved from a study of cytomegalovirus exposure and HLA in healthy donors. Germline CDR1 reads LGHNA; CDR2 reads YNFKEQ. V lost 0 bases, J lost 0 bases, and 11 bases lay in between. The CDR3 has 16 amino acids. Both 60 Vbeta primers and 13 Jbeta primers went into the PCR. Repertoires were generated with immunoSEQ multiplex PCR, while TCRdb's copy carries only in-frame clones and drops some. Counted here are 100,000 to 150,000 clones, less than 75% occurring once; the ten biggest clones make up 2.1%. The gene calls are TRBV4-2 and TRBJ2-5; a possible D gene is TRBD2 (5 bases). The sequenced sample was PBMCs. This receptor was identified in a woman between 40 and 50 years old in good health and CMV-seropositive. CDR3 region: CASSQERGIHQETQYF. CDR3 in DNA: TGTGCCAGCAGCCAAGAAAGAGGGATTCACCAAGAGACCCAGTACTTC.